This T cell receptor beta chain was recorded in a study of early T cells in non-severe SARS-CoV-2 infection. For the study at large: Chains were not paired, and sequencing was done on bulk RNA from unsorted whole blood.

This clonotype has more than one count but fewer than ten. CDR3 length equals 15 residues. V dropped 4 bases and J dropped 8; count of bases not matched to a gene: 8. Germline V gene data show CDR1 as LNHDA and CDR2 as SQIVND (reference sequence). Each single cDNA molecule received a unique molecular identifier. MiXCR, applied by TCRdb to the 5' RACE reads, yields one record per CDR3 protein. The repertoire holds about 72,000 distinct CDR3 sequences, with about a tenth as singletons. The TCR sequence derives from an adult who was a healthcare worker with PCR-confirmed SARS-CoV-2 infection or an uninfected control (not recorded which). The chain links TRBV19 to TRBJ1-6; 7 nucleotides align to TRBD1. This specimen was whole blood, taken at baseline. This CDR3 reads CASSTWTGYHSPLHF. The CDR3 nucleotides read TGTGCCAGTAGTACCTGGACAGGATATCATTCACCCCTCCACTTT.